The 27 T cell receptor beta chains in this list originate from one sample, sequenced in a study of blood T cell repertoires in COVID-19. Using immunoSEQ multiplex PCR, the repertoire was profiled, and TCRdb retains in-frame clones only, with some absent. Altogether hundreds of thousands of clones are present, more than 70% being singletons, with the ten largest covering just under 7.5%. What was sequenced was peripheral blood. Receptors were obtained from a woman in her 70s with COVID-19, enrolled during active disease.

This clone was seen a few times. This chain links TRBV7-9 with TRBJ1-2, with no clear D. The length of the CDR3 is 11 residues. The V end was cut by 7 bases, the J end by 4 bases, with 7 bases between. Germline values: CDR1 SEHNR, CDR2 FQNEAQ (reference sequence). This CDR3 reads CASTNSYGYTF. CDR3 nucleotide sequence: TGTGCCAGCACCAACTCCTATGGCTACACCTTC.

In this sample, this clone turned up a few times. This chain connects TRBV5-6 to TRBJ1-2; tentatively, D is TRBD1 (5 bases). V was shortened by 1 base and J by 8 bases, with 21 bases between the two germline ends. CDR1 and CDR2 (germline): SGHDT, YYEEEE. This CDR3 spans 16 amino acids. CDR3 in amino acids: CASSLYDQGLPLGYTF. As DNA, the CDR3 is TGTGCCAGCAGCTTGTATGACCAGGGCCTACCCCTGGGCTACACCTTC.

The chain joins TRBV6-5 to TRBJ1-5, with D maybe TRBD1 (6 bases). The CDR3 consists of 15 residues. CDR1 is MNHEY, CDR2 SVGAGI, per germline. The V gene lost 6 bases and the J gene lost 4 bases, with 16 bases spanning the gap. CDR3 coding DNA: TGTGCCAGCAGGAGGGGGGGGACTGGGAATCAGCCCCAGCATTTT. It specifies CASRRGGTGNQPQHF.

The chain carries TRBV18 and TRBJ2-1, with 9 bases fitting TRBD2. Germline trimming cut 6 bases from V and 2 bases from J; bases unmatched to any gene: 5. Germline-derived CDR1 and CDR2 are KGHSH and LQKENI. The CDR3 sequence is 15 residues long. The DNA for the CDR3 is TGTGCCAGCTCCCCTGAGCGGGGGGCCTACAATGAGCAGTTCTTC. Residues: CASSPERGAYNEQFF. Supplemented by reference TRBV18 and TRBJ2-1, the full variable domain reads NAGVMQNPRHLVRRRGQEARLRCSPMKGHSHVYWYRQLPEEGLKFMVYLQKENIIDESGMPKERFSAEFPKEGPSILRIQQVVRGDSAAYFCASSPERGAYNEQFFGPGTRLTVL.

The chain employs TRBV7-2 and TRBJ1-2, with D possibly being TRBD1 (6 bases). Germline CDR1 reads SGHTA; CDR2 reads FQGNSA. V dropped 6 bases and J dropped 0 bases, with 11 bases sitting between them. The CDR3 extends over 14 amino acids. This CDR3 is CASSYGTPNYGYTF. DNA of the CDR3: TGTGCCAGCAGTTACGGGACACCTAACTATGGCTACACCTTC.

The chain uses TRBV6-6 and TRBJ1-1; D is perhaps TRBD1 (6 bases). The germline V and J ends were trimmed by 6 bases and 1 base, with 15 bases remaining between them. Per the germline V gene, CDR1 is MNHNY and CDR2 is SVGAGI (reference sequence). The CDR3 runs 15 residues. Here the CDR3 DNA reads TGTGCCAGCAGGGATCACAGGGAAGGGAACACTGAAGCTTTCTTT. Protein product: CASRDHREGNTEAFF.

This clone appeared once. This rearrangement joins TRBV11-2 to TRBJ1-1; D gene unclear. V dropped 0 bases and J dropped 0 bases, with 8 bases sitting between them. Germline loops: CDR1 SGHAT, CDR2 FQNNGV. This CDR3 spans 15 amino acids. CDR3 residues: CASSLEATVNTEAFF. The CDR3 nucleotides read TGTGCCAGCAGCTTAGAGGCGACTGTGAACACTGAAGCTTTCTTT.

The rearrangement joins TRBV7-2 to TRBJ2-7; D is perhaps TRBD2 (5 bases). Trimming took off 1 base at V and 3 bases at J, with 7 bases between the two ends. The length of the CDR3 is 13 residues. Germline V CDR1 and CDR2: SGHTA, FQGNSA. This CDR3 is CASSLGTLYEQYF. In nucleotides, the CDR3 is TGTGCCAGCAGCTTAGGGACTCTCTACGAGCAGTACTTC.

The chain couples TRBV18 to TRBJ1-3; 8 bases fit TRBD1. CDR3 length equals 19 residues. V gave up 1 base and J gave up 0 bases; unmatched junction bases: 11. Germline lookup yields CDR1 KGHSH and CDR2 LQKENI. DNA for the CDR3: TGTGCCAGCTCACCACGACAGGGGCTAGGATTAAGCTCTGGAAACACCATATATTTT. Its protein product is CASSPRQGLGLSSGNTIYF.

This clone turned up a few times. V is TRBV5-6 and J is TRBJ2-7; D gene uncertain. This CDR3 comprises 14 residues. Trimming stripped 6 bases from V and 1 base from J, with 14 bases between. Looked up from germline, CDR1 is SGHDT and CDR2 is YYEEEE. Here the CDR3 DNA reads TGTGCCAGCACCTCAAGGTTCGGGTCCTACGAGCAGTACTTC. Protein product: CASTSRFGSYEQYF.

This chain connects TRBV11-3 to TRBJ1-1; 10 nucleotides agree with TRBD1. With V trimmed by 5 bases and J by 8 bases, 8 bases remained unmatched. The CDR3 is 14 amino acids. Per the germline V gene, CDR1 is SGHNT and CDR2 is YENEEA. The CDR3: CASSARDRGAEAFF. In nucleotides, the CDR3 is TGTGCCAGCAGCGCCCGGGACAGGGGCGCGGAAGCTTTCTTT.

The chain joins TRBV24-1 to TRBJ2-2; 9 nucleotides align to TRBD1. Looked up from germline, CDR1 is KGHDR and CDR2 is SFDVKD. CDR3 length: 19 amino acids. V trimming: 0 bases; J trimming: 1 base; junction bases outside the gene matches: 8. The CDR3 loop reads CATSDLQTTGGWNTGELFF. The CDR3 nucleotides are TGTGCCACCAGTGATTTGCAGACTACAGGGGGCTGGAACACCGGGGAGCTGTTTTTT.

This chain joins TRBV10-3 and TRBJ1-1, with 8 nucleotides matching TRBD1. The junction had 11 bases not matched to a gene; V was cut back by 7 bases and J by 4 bases. Germline loops: CDR1 ENHRY, CDR2 SYGVKD. The CDR3 is 15 amino acids. The CDR3, as DNA: TGTGCCATCACCTCGGACAGGGTGGGGTCCACTGAAGCTTTCTTT. Protein product: CAITSDRVGSTEAFF.

This chain links TRBV7-8 with TRBJ2-7, with TRBD1 matching 8 bases. Per the germline V gene, CDR1 is SGHVS and CDR2 is FQNEAQ. The CDR3 spans 14 residues. V was pared by 4 bases and J by 0 bases, with 2 bases of the junction left unmatched. This CDR3 reads CASSWTGSSYEQYF. The CDR3 coding sequence is TGTGCCAGCAGCTGGACAGGGAGCTCCTACGAGCAGTACTTC.

The chain combines TRBV24-1 with TRBJ2-7; tentative D call: TRBD2 (6 bases). The CDR3 covers 13 residues. Per the germline V gene, CDR1 is KGHDR and CDR2 is SFDVKD. V lost 2 bases, J lost 9 bases, and 13 bases lay in between. CDR3 in DNA: TGTGCCACCAGTGATTCTTCTCCGGAGGGGCAGTACTTC. Protein: CATSDSSPEGQYF.

The CDR3 bases are TGTGCCAGCAGTGGACTGACAACCCTCCACTTT. Its translation: CASSGLTTLHF. The V and J genes are TRBV9 and TRBJ1-6; D not certain. V was trimmed by 5 bases and J by 14 bases, leaving 11 bases between them. The germline gives CDR1 SGDLS, CDR2 YYNGEE. This CDR3 has 11 amino acids.

The DNA for the CDR3 is TGTGCCAGCAGTTACAGGGGGTTGAACACTGAAGCTTTCTTT. It yields the protein CASSYRGLNTEAFF. The rearrangement joins TRBV27 to TRBJ1-1, with TRBD1 matching over 8 bases. This CDR3 region has 14 residues. V lost 4 bases to trimming and J lost 0 bases; unmatched junction nucleotides: 1. Germline CDR1 MNHEY, CDR2 SMNVEV (reference sequence).

The V gene is TRBV4-1, the J gene TRBJ1-2, with TRBD1 identical over 8 bases. The length of the CDR3 is 14 residues. The trim removed 3 bases at V and 2 bases at J, leaving 2 bases unmatched. Germline CDR1 and CDR2: MGHRA and YSYEKL. CDR3 sequence: CASSQTGVNYGYTF. DNA for the CDR3: TGCGCCAGCAGCCAGACAGGGGTGAACTATGGCTACACCTTC.

The chain is built from TRBV6-5 and TRBJ1-1; D not certain. The length of the CDR3 is 13 residues. Germline V gene lookup returns CDR1 MNHEY and CDR2 SVGAGI. The germline V and J ends were trimmed by 2 bases and 8 bases, with 12 bases remaining between them. The CDR3 bases are TGTGCCAGCAGTTACCCGAGGAGTGGGGAAGCTTTCTTT. It translates to CASSYPRSGEAFF.

J is TRBJ1-1 and V is TRBV2; D uncertain. Trimming stripped 3 bases from V and 0 bases from J, with 5 bases between. Germline V CDR1 and CDR2: SNHLY, FYNNEI. There are 13 residues in the CDR3. In DNA form, the CDR3 reads TGTGCCAGCAGTGACGGGATGAACACTGAAGCTTTCTTT. Its translation: CASSDGMNTEAFF.

DNA for the CDR3: TGTGCCAGCAGTTCCCAGTCCCGGGACAGGGGGGGGAATTCACCCCTCCACTTT. Protein product: CASSSQSRDRGGNSPLHF. The chain carries TRBV28 and TRBJ1-6; 11 bases agree with TRBD1. This CDR3 has 18 amino acids. The V and J ends lost 4 bases and 7 bases, in that order; junction bases with no gene match: 12. CDR1 is MDHEN, CDR2 SYDVKM, per germline.

V and J are TRBV12-3 or TRBV12-4 and TRBJ1-3; D gene uncertain. The V end was cut by 8 bases, the J end by 0 bases, with 8 bases between. The CDR3 spans 13 residues. CDR3 residues: CASGTFSGNTIYF. The CDR3 DNA sequence: TGTGCCAGCGGTACTTTCTCTGGAAACACCATATATTTT.

This clone has just one count. V and J are TRBV6-1 and TRBJ2-4, with D possibly being TRBD2 (6 bases). The germline V and J ends were trimmed by 1 base and 7 bases, with 14 bases remaining between them. Germline V lookup: CDR1 MNHNS, CDR2 SASEGT. This CDR3 comprises 15 residues. DNA of the CDR3: TGTGCCAGCAGTGAAGGCCCGGAGGAGGGTAACATTCAGTACTTC. Translated: CASSEGPEEGNIQYF.

Turning to this clone: Other DNA sequences of this sample code for an identical CDR3. As DNA, the CDR3 is TGTGCCAGCAGTTTCCCAGGCGAGCAGTACTTC. Protein sequence: CASSFPGEQYF. The chain employs TRBV28 and TRBJ2-7; the D is unclear. There are 11 residues in the CDR3. Germline assignment: CDR1 MDHEN and CDR2 SYDVKM. Between the trimmed V and J ends, which lost 3 bases and 6 bases, there was a span of 6 bases.

This clone was recorded only once. This rearrangement joins TRBV7-9 to TRBJ1-2; D gene uncertain. From germline, CDR1 is SEHNR and CDR2 FQNEAQ (reference sequence). CDR3 size: 14 residues. Trimming shortened V by 2 bases and J by 2 bases, and 9 bases separated the two germline ends. CDR3 residues: CASSLLSGNYGYTF. The DNA of the CDR3 is TGTGCCAGCAGCTTATTGTCGGGGAACTATGGCTACACCTTC.

This sequence joins TRBV28 and TRBJ1-4; TRBD1 aligns across 9 bases. Germline-derived CDR1 and CDR2 are MDHEN and SYDVKM. With 5 bases clipped from V and 7 bases from J, the junction kept 8 bases outside the gene matches. The CDR3 has 15 amino acids. CDR3 nucleotide sequence: TGTGCCAGCAGTCCCCGGACAGGGGCGCGTGAAAAACTGTTTTTT. Translation: CASSPRTGAREKLFF.

The genes are TRBV14 and TRBJ1-2; 8 bases agree with TRBD1. In germline, CDR1 is SGHDN, CDR2 FVKESK. J gave up 6 bases and V 3 bases, and 9 bases lay outside the gene matches. This CDR3 is built from 15 residues. The CDR3 DNA reads as TGTGCCAGCAGCCACCCGGGGCAGGGGGCGGATGGCTACACCTTC. Translating gives CASSHPGQGADGYTF.